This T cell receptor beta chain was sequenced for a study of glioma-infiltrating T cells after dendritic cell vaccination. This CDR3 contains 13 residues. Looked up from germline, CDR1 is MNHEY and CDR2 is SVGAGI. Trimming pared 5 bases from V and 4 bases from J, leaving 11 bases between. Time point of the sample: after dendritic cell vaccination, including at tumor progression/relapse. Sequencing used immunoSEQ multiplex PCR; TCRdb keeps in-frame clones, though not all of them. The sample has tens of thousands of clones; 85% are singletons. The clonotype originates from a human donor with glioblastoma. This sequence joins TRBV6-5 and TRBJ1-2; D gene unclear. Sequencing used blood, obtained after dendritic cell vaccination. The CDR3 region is CASSEVPGYGYTF. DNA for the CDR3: TGTGCCAGCAGTGAAGTCCCAGGCTATGGCTACACCTTC.